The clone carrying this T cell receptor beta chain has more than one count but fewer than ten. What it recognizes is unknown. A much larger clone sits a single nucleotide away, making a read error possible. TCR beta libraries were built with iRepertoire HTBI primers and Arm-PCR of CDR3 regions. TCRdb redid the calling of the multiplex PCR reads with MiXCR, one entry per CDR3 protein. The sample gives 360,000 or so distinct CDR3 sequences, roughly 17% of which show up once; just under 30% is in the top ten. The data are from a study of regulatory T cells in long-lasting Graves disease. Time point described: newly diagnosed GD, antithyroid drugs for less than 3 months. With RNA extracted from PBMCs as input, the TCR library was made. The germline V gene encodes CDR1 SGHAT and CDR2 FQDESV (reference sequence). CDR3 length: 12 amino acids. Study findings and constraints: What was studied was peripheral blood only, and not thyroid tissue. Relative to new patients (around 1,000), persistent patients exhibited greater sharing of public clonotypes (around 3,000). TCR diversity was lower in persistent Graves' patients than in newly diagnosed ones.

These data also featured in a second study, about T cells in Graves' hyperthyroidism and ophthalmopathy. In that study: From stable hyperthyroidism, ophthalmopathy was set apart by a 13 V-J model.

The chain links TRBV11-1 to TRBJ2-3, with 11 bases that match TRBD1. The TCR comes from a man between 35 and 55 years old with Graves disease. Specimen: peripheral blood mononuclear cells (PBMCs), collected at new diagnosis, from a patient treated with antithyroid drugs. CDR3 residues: CASSKDRGRASF. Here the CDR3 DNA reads TGTGCCAGCAGCAAGGACAGGGGGCGAGCTTCCTTT.